Listed below are T cell receptor beta chains from one sample, sequenced in a study of blood T cell repertoires in COVID-19. Repertoires were generated with immunoSEQ multiplex PCR, while TCRdb's copy carries only in-frame clones and drops some. The sample records just over 40,000 clones, about 79% being singletons. The sequenced material came from peripheral blood. These TCRs come from a woman in her sixties or seventies with acute or convalescent COVID-19. Both conserved end residues are part of each CDR3. A D gene is named only where the DNA matches it firmly. Some rows have no size entry. The others give once, few or many, or a class for an expanded clone.

>-|-|TRBJ2-1|TRBV9
CASSVSGSPRGNEQFF
TGTGCCAGCAGCGTTTCCGGGAGCCCTCGGGGCAATGAGCAGTTCTTC
>TRBD1|few|TRBJ2-2|TRBV24-1
CATSDPGTGLTGELFF
TGTGCCACCAGTGACCCCGGGACAGGGCTCACCGGGGAGCTGTTTTTT
>-|-|TRBJ1-2|TRBV7-2
CASRLSGGLNYGYTF
TGTGCCAGCAGACTCAGCGGGGGCCTAAACTATGGCTACACCTTC
>-|once|TRBJ1-2|TRBV19
CASSVRGSYGYTF
TGTGCCAGTAGCGTCAGGGGATCCTATGGCTACACCTTC
>TRBD1|-|TRBJ1-2|TRBV10-3
CAISGTGTHGYTF
TGTGCCATCAGTGGGACAGGGACCCATGGCTACACCTTC
>-|-|TRBJ1-2|TRBV28
CASRLQEGYTF
TGTGCCAGCAGGCTACAGGAGGGGTACACCTTC
>TRBD2|few|TRBJ2-7|TRBV4-2
CASSPSGLAGNEQYF
TGTGCCAGCAGCCCATCAGGACTAGCGGGGAACGAGCAGTACTTC
>-|-|TRBJ1-5|TRBV10-3
CAIRQDLSGPQHF
TGTGCCATCAGGCAGGATTTAAGCGGGCCCCAGCATTTT
>-|-|TRBJ2-7|TRBV5-4
CASSPGQAGPSYEQYF
TGTGCCAGCAGCCCTGGACAGGCGGGGCCCTCCTACGAGCAGTACTTC
>-|-|TRBJ2-1|TRBV4-2
CASSQEGGSYNEQFF
TGTGCCAGCAGCCAAGAAGGCGGCTCCTACAATGAGCAGTTCTTC
>-|-|TRBJ2-2|TRBV28
CASRVGTLRNTGELFF
TGTGCCAGCAGGGTCGGGACACTGCGGAACACCGGGGAGCTGTTTTTT
>-|-|TRBJ1-5|TRBV29-1
CSVMENYNQPQHF
TGCAGCGTAATGGAAAACTACAATCAGCCCCAGCATTTT
>TRBD2|-|TRBJ2-7|TRBV3-1/TRBV3-2
CASSQTSGRLLQYF
TGTGCCAGCAGCCAGACTAGCGGGAGGCTTCTGCAGTACTTC
>-|-|TRBJ1-4|TRBV18
CASSTINSGFTTNEKLFF
TGTGCCAGCTCAACGATAAACTCAGGGTTTACAACTAATGAAAAACTGTTTTTT
>-|-|TRBJ2-7|TRBV9
CASSLEPGLIYEQYF
TGTGCCAGCAGCTTAGAACCGGGACTGATCTACGAGCAGTACTTC
>-|-|TRBJ2-5|TRBV12-5
CASGDPKTGLETQYF
TGTGCTAGTGGCGACCCCAAAACAGGGCTAGAGACCCAGTACTTC
>-|-|TRBJ1-3|TRBV7-7
CASSRSSGNTIYF
TGTGCTAGCAGTCGGTCCTCTGGAAACACCATATATTTT
>-|-|TRBJ1-2|TRBV5-4
CASSPGTNNYGYTF
TGTGCCAGCAGCCCAGGGACAAACAACTATGGCTACACCTTC
>TRBD2|-|TRBJ2-1|TRBV11-1
CASSWTSGKGNEQFF
TGTGCCAGCAGCTGGACTAGCGGGAAAGGTAATGAGCAGTTCTTC
>TRBD2|-|TRBJ2-5|TRBV2
CASSEHPGLAGGRWETQYF
TGTGCCAGCAGTGAACATCCGGGACTAGCGGGGGGGCGGTGGGAGACCCAGTACTTC
>TRBD1|-|TRBJ2-7|TRBV3-1/TRBV3-2
CASSLRTGTGSYEQYF
TGTGCCAGCAGCCTACGAACCGGGACAGGCTCCTACGAGCAGTACTTC
>TRBD1|-|TRBJ2-7|TRBV18
CASSRQGVKDYEQYF
TGTGCCAGCTCACGACAGGGGGTGAAGGACTACGAGCAGTACTTC
>TRBD1|-|TRBJ1-4|TRBV6-1
CASSDGTGGNEKLFF
TGTGCCAGCAGTGACGGGACAGGGGGTAATGAAAAACTGTTTTTT
>TRBD1|few|TRBJ1-5|TRBV28
CASDQGGGNQPQHF
TGTGCCAGCGATCAGGGGGGCGGAAATCAGCCCCAGCATTTT
>TRBD1|-|TRBJ1-6|TRBV7-2
CASSPDRGFTSPLHF
TGTGCCAGCAGCCCGGACAGGGGATTTACTTCACCCCTCCACTTT
>-|-|TRBJ1-2|TRBV28
CASDSNYGYTF
TGTGCCAGCGACAGTAACTATGGCTACACCTTC
>TRBD1|few|TRBJ1-5|TRBV4-2
CASSQAVQGGNQPQHF
TGTGCCAGCAGCCAAGCCGTACAGGGGGGCAATCAGCCCCAGCATTTT
>-|-|TRBJ1-5|TRBV2
CASSDRGNSNQPQHF
TGTGCCAGCAGTGACAGGGGCAACAGCAATCAGCCCCAGCATTTT
>-|-|TRBJ2-2|TRBV10-1
CASSEVRGNTGELFF
TGCGCCAGCAGTGAGGTGCGCGGGAACACCGGGGAGCTGTTTTTT
>-|-|TRBJ1-1|TRBV11-2
CASSFRGTSNTEAFF
TGTGCCAGCAGCTTCCGCGGGACTTCGAACACTGAAGCTTTCTTT
>TRBD1|few|TRBJ2-1|TRBV2
CASSDFTGANEQFF
TGTGCCAGCAGTGACTTTACAGGGGCGAATGAGCAGTTCTTC
>TRBD1|-|TRBJ1-2|TRBV30
CAWAGTGGLRGYTF
TGTGCCTGGGCCGGGACAGGGGGCCTGAGGGGCTACACCTTC
>TRBD2|-|TRBJ2-1|TRBV10-2
CASSGTSGTSYNEQFF
TGCGCCAGCAGTGGTACTAGCGGGACGTCCTACAATGAGCAGTTCTTC
>TRBD1|few|TRBJ1-3|TRBV5-5
CASSWRTGGYGNTIYF
TGTGCCAGCAGCTGGAGGACAGGGGGATATGGAAACACCATATATTTT
>TRBD2|-|TRBJ2-1|TRBV11-1
CASSNKGLGYNEQFF
TGTGCCAGCAGCAACAAAGGACTAGGCTACAATGAGCAGTTCTTC
>-|-|TRBJ2-5|TRBV13
CASSLGSQFQQETQYF
TGTGCCAGCAGCTTAGGGTCCCAATTCCAACAAGAGACCCAGTACTTC
>-|-|TRBJ1-1|TRBV18
CASSPPAGVEAFF
TGTGCCAGCTCACCACCCGCCGGGGTCGAAGCTTTCTTT
>TRBD2|-|TRBJ2-2|TRBV4-2
CASSRTSGGELFF
TGTGCCAGCAGCCGGACTAGCGGCGGGGAGCTGTTTTTT
>TRBD1|-|TRBJ1-6|TRBV2
CAGRIGWTGGSPLHF
TGTGCCGGCAGAATAGGGTGGACAGGCGGATCACCCCTCCACTTT
>-|-|TRBJ2-7|TRBV7-2
CASSLNIIPYEQYF
TGTGCCAGCAGCTTAAACATCATACCCTACGAGCAGTACTTC
>-|-|TRBJ1-3|TRBV27
CASSFGVGNTIYF
TGTGCCAGCAGTTTCGGGGTAGGAAACACCATATATTTT
>-|-|TRBJ1-6|TRBV5-1
CASSSINGNSPLHF
TGCGCCAGCAGCTCGATCAACGGGAATTCACCCCTCCACTTT
>-|-|TRBJ1-3|TRBV5-6
CASSFLRDLPTGNTIYF
TGTGCCAGCAGCTTCTTGAGGGATTTGCCCACTGGAAACACCATATATTTT
>-|-|TRBJ2-7|TRBV28
CASSLGRTYEQYF
TGTGCCAGCAGTTTGGGCAGAACCTACGAGCAGTACTTC
>-|-|TRBJ2-3|TRBV6-4
CASSDGRTDTQYF
TGTGCCAGCAGTGATGGGAGAACAGATACGCAGTATTTT
>-|-|TRBJ1-3|TRBV5-5
CASSLAGLRNTIYF
TGTGCCAGCAGCTTGGCAGGTCTCAGGAACACCATATATTTT
>-|-|TRBJ1-2|TRBV29-1
CSVGTRDTIYGYTF
TGCAGCGTTGGGACACGGGACACTATATATGGCTACACCTTC
>TRBD2|-|TRBJ2-4|TRBV5-4
CASSLVSSGSKNIQYF
TGTGCCAGCAGCTTGGTGTCTAGCGGGAGCAAAAACATTCAGTACTTC
>-|-|TRBJ1-5|TRBV20-1
CSASEQGYGNQPQHF
TGCAGTGCTAGTGAACAGGGCTATGGGAATCAGCCCCAGCATTTT
>-|-|TRBJ1-6|TRBV6-5
CASRPTGLNSPLHF
TGTGCCAGCAGGCCCACAGGTCTAAACTCACCCCTCCACTTT
>-|-|TRBJ2-3|TRBV9
CASSLGGIADTQYF
TGTGCCAGCAGCCTTGGCGGGATTGCAGATACGCAGTATTTT
>TRBD1|-|TRBJ1-2|TRBV2
CASSRQGISGYTF
TGTGCCAGCAGCCGACAGGGAATCTCTGGCTACACCTTC
>-|-|TRBJ2-7|TRBV9
CASSVSPGSYEQYF
TGTGCCAGCAGCGTAAGTCCAGGATCCTACGAGCAGTACTTC